This TCR beta chain originates from a study of patients and donors after allogeneic stem cell transplantation. TCRdb fed the RT-PCR reads into MiXCR, producing one record per CDR3 protein. The sample consists of tens of thousands of distinct CDR3 sequences, about 44% of them appearing once. Sequenced sample: blood, either unsorted or a sorted T cell fraction (not recorded which). The clonotype comes from a human donor who was either an allogeneic HSCT recipient or a stem cell or donor lymphocyte infusion donor (not recorded which). It is not recorded whose cells these are; they may come from a transplant donor.

The CDR3 protein is CASSQGPGEEKLFF. CDR3 DNA sequence: TGTGCCAGCAGCCAAGGCCCTGGGGAGGAAAAACTGTTTTTT. The rearrangement uses TRBV4-2 and TRBJ1-4; no clear D gene. The CDR3 totals 14 residues. CDR1 and CDR2 (germline): LGHNA, YNFKEQ. With 1 base removed from V and 8 bases from J, the gap between germline ends came to 11 bases.